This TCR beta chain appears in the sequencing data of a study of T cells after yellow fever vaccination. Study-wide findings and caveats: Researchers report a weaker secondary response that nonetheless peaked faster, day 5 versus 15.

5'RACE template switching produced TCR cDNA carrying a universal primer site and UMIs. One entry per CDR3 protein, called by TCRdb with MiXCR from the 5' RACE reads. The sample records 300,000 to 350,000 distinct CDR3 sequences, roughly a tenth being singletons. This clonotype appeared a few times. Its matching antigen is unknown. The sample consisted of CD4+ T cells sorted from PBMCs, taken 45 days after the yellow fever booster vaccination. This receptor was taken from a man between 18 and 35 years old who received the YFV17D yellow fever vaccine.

The CDR3 is CASSFPYRGLGTEAFF. The CDR3 DNA is TGTGCCAGCAGCTTCCCTTACAGGGGGCTCGGCACTGAAGCTTTCTTT. V is TRBV7-2 and J is TRBJ1-1, with TRBD1 identical over 9 bases. V shed 3 bases and J 4 bases; nucleotides not matched to a gene: 9. CDR1 SGHTA and CDR2 FQGNSA come from the germline V gene. The CDR3 is 16 amino acids.